This TCR beta chain was recorded in a study of patients and donors after allogeneic stem cell transplantation. MiXCR was run by TCRdb on the RT-PCR reads, yielding one entry per CDR3 protein. The top ten clones hold 28% of a sample with around 1,500 distinct CDR3 sequences, around 23% of them seen once. Losses at the gene ends were 1 base for V and 4 bases for J; bases not matched to a gene: 4. Germline V lookup: CDR1 SGHTA, CDR2 FQGTGA. The CDR3 has 15 amino acids. This chain uses TRBV7-3 with TRBJ2-1; 7 bases line up with TRBD2. Sequenced material: blood, either unsorted or a sorted T cell fraction (not recorded which). The TCR was taken from a human donor who was either an allogeneic HSCT recipient or a stem cell or donor lymphocyte infusion donor (not recorded which). It is not recorded whose cells these are; they may come from a transplant donor. The chain's CDR3 is CASSLNSGVYNEQFF. In nucleotides, the CDR3 is TGTGCCAGCAGCTTAAACAGCGGGGTTTACAATGAGCAGTTCTTC.